The clone carrying this T cell receptor (beta chain) was seen more than once but under ten times. The data were taken from a study of T cells after yellow fever vaccination. Conversion of TCR transcripts into cDNA relied on 5'RACE template switching, which added a universal primer site and UMIs. TCRdb itself ran the 5' RACE reads through MiXCR, one entry per CDR3 protein. The data contain roughly 160,000 distinct CDR3 sequences, around 9.7% of them singletons. CDR3 length: 14 amino acids. Germline V gives CDR1 SGHDN, CDR2 FVKESK. V was shortened by 0 bases and J by 6 bases, with 11 bases between the two germline ends.

This sample comprised CD8+ T cells sorted from PBMCs, obtained 45 days after the yellow fever booster vaccination. The chain combines TRBV14 with TRBJ1-1; D is unresolved. The TCR sequence derives from a man younger than 35 who received the YFV17D yellow fever vaccine. CDR3 region: CASSQDSGISEAFF. Written as DNA, the CDR3 is TGTGCCAGCAGCCAAGATAGCGGGATATCTGAAGCTTTCTTT.